The 22 T cell receptor beta chains in this list originate from one sample, sequenced in a study of blood T cells in healthy people across ages. PCR was performed a second time for about 7 to 12 cycles using a sample-barcoded 5' primer and a J-beta primer mix. TCRdb re-analysed the 5' RACE reads in MiXCR, keeping a single row per CDR3 protein. The table shows about 1.6 million distinct CDR3 sequences, with approximately 32% occurring only once. Sequenced sample: blood. The receptor set was obtained from a young woman in good health.

This clonotype was seen more than once but under ten times. The V gene is TRBV9, the J gene TRBJ2-1, with 8 bases aligning to TRBD2. In germline, CDR1 is SGDLS, CDR2 YYNGEE. The junction had 10 bases not matched to a gene; V was cut back by 6 bases and J by 5 bases. The CDR3 consists of 15 residues. The DNA of the CDR3 is TGTGCCAGCACCACCCGCGGCGGGAGGAACAATGAGCAGTTCTTC. This codes for CASTTRGGRNNEQFF.

In its sample, this clonotype was seen a few times. V is TRBV7-2 and J is TRBJ1-1; no clear D gene. The CDR3 is made up of 13 amino acids. V dropped 5 bases and J dropped 4 bases, with 11 bases sitting between them. Germline-derived CDR1 and CDR2 are SGHTA and FQGNSA. The CDR3 here is CASSPRMGTEAFF. The CDR3 DNA reads as TGTGCCAGCAGCCCTCGGATGGGCACTGAAGCTTTCTTT.

The chain combines TRBV10-3 with TRBJ1-4, with 7 bases identical to TRBD1. The V gene end was trimmed by 6 bases and the J gene end by 7 bases; junction bases not matched to a gene: 8. This CDR3 is built from 14 residues. Per germline, CDR1 ENHRY and CDR2 SYGVKD. The CDR3 DNA reads as TGTGCCATCAGCCCGACAGGGCTTGTTGAAAAACTGTTTTTT. Its protein product is CAISPTGLVEKLFF.

This sequence joins TRBV7-9 and TRBJ2-3; D unclear. Germline CDR1 is SEHNR and CDR2 is FQNEAQ (reference sequence). The CDR3 spans 15 residues. V shed 11 bases and J shed 1 base, with 19 bases lying between them. For the CDR3, the DNA is TGTGCCGGCACCCGGCCTAGGGTGGGCACAGATACGCAGTATTTT. Encoded protein: CAGTRPRVGTDTQYF.

In DNA, the CDR3 is TGCAGCGTTGATCTCCCCGCTAACTATGGCTACACCTTC. This translates into CSVDLPANYGYTF. The chain combines TRBV29-1 with TRBJ1-2; D remains ambiguous. The V gene's germline CDR1 is SQVTM and CDR2 ANQGSEA. The CDR3 runs 13 residues. V lost 3 bases, J lost 0 bases, and 8 bases lay in between.

V usage is TRBV4-1 and J usage is TRBJ2-3, with TRBD2 as a possible D gene (5 bases). Germline CDR1 is MGHRA and CDR2 is YSYEKL. Trimming shortened V by 2 bases and J by 0 bases, and 18 bases separated the two germline ends. The CDR3 is 18 amino acids. This CDR3 reads CASSQPHRLGVSTDTQYF. The CDR3 DNA is TGCGCCAGCAGCCAACCCCACCGACTCGGGGTTAGCACAGATACGCAGTATTTT.

The chain recombines TRBV5-1 with TRBJ2-7, with D unclear. The CDR3 has 12 residues. CDR1 is SGHRS, CDR2 YFSETQ, per germline. V was cut by 5 bases and J by 3 bases, with 9 bases left in between. The CDR3, as DNA: TGCGCCAGCAGAAAGGTGAACTACGAGCAGTACTTC. Translating it yields CASRKVNYEQYF.

The chain uses TRBV30 and TRBJ2-3, with 10 bases matching TRBD2. The CDR3 sequence is 14 residues long. V trimming: 1 base; J trimming: 5 bases; junction bases outside the gene matches: 3. CDR1 is GTSNPN, CDR2 SVGIG, per germline (reference sequence). The CDR3 loop reads CAWSGLAGEDTQYF. CDR3 sequence (DNA): TGTGCCTGGAGTGGCCTAGCGGGAGAAGATACGCAGTATTTT.

The gene calls are TRBV5-1 and TRBJ2-2, with D possibly called TRBD1 or TRBD2 (5 bases each). Germline assignment: CDR1 SGHRS and CDR2 YFSETQ. This CDR3 contains 16 residues. The V end lost 4 bases, the J end lost 2 bases, and 15 bases lay between the germline ends. The CDR3 spells CASSKTQGPNTGELFF. DNA of the CDR3: TGCGCCAGCAGCAAAACGCAGGGACCTAACACCGGGGAGCTGTTTTTT.

This clonotype was seen only a few times. V gene TRBV7-9 combines with J gene TRBJ1-4, with D uncertain. This CDR3 has 13 amino acids. V lost 2 bases and J 4 bases, leaving 5 bases between the germline ends. Germline V gene data show CDR1 as SEHNR and CDR2 as FQNEAQ (reference sequence). The CDR3 reads CASSLPVNEKLFF. The CDR3 DNA reads as TGTGCCAGCAGCTTACCAGTTAATGAAAAACTGTTTTTT. The variable domain in full, with the rest retrieved from reference TRBV7-9 and TRBJ1-4, is DTGVSQNPRHKITKRGQNVTFRCDPISEHNRLYWYRQTLGQGPEFLTYFQNEAQLEKSRLLSDRFSAERPKGSFSTLEIQRTEQGDSAMYLCASSLPVNEKLFFGSGTQLSVL.

The chain joins TRBV7-9 to TRBJ1-2; D is possibly TRBD1 (5 bases). The germline V and J ends were trimmed by 1 base and 5 bases, with 17 bases remaining between them. The CDR3 contains 16 residues. Germline CDR1 reads SEHNR; CDR2 reads FQNEAQ (reference sequence). The CDR3 region is CASSLGSITGRYGYTF. The CDR3 coding sequence is TGTGCCAGCAGCTTAGGCAGTATTACAGGACGTTATGGCTACACCTTC.

This clonotype was seen a handful of times. The gene calls are TRBV7-6 and TRBJ2-3; 11 bases line up with TRBD2. Germline CDR1 SGHVS, CDR2 FNYEAQ. V lost 4 bases and J lost 3; bases outside the gene matches: 6. This CDR3 has 16 amino acids. DNA of the CDR3: TGTGCCAGCAGCTCGGGACTAGCGGACTTAACAGATACGCAGTATTTT. It encodes CASSSGLADLTDTQYF. The complete variable domain, with remaining parts taken from reference TRBV7-6 and TRBJ2-3, reads GAGVSQSPRYKVTKRGQDVALRCDPISGHVSLYWYRQALGQGPEFLTYFNYEAQQDKSGLPNDRFSAERPEGSISTLTIQRTEQRDSAMYRCASSSGLADLTDTQYFGPGTRLTVL.

The rearrangement joins TRBV30 to TRBJ2-5; 7 positions match TRBD2. V lost 3 bases, J lost 5 bases, and 6 bases stayed unmatched. Germline V gene sequence: CDR1 GTSNPN, CDR2 SVGIG (reference sequence). The CDR3 contains 13 residues. In nucleotides, the CDR3 is TGTGCCTGGAGCTGGCGGGAGAGGGAGACCCAGTACTTC. Protein sequence: CAWSWRERETQYF. Full variable domain (missing parts from reference TRBV30 and TRBJ2-5): SQTIHQWPATLVQPVGSPLSLECTVEGTSNPNLYWYRQAAGRGLQLLFYSVGIGQISSEVPQNLSASRPQDRQFILSSKKLLLSDSGFYLCAWSWRERETQYFGPGTRLLVL.

V gene TRBV7-2 combines with J gene TRBJ1-2; the D is unclear. V lost 4 bases, J lost 4 bases, and 13 bases lay in between. The CDR3 covers 14 residues. Germline lookup yields CDR1 SGHTA and CDR2 FQGNSA. This CDR3 reads CASSSPERGYGYTF. The CDR3 DNA is TGTGCCAGCAGCTCACCAGAGCGGGGCTATGGCTACACCTTC.

The chain carries TRBV28 and TRBJ2-5, with 8 nucleotides matching TRBD2. With V trimmed by 9 bases and J by 4 bases, 4 bases remained unmatched. This CDR3 region has 12 residues. Germline V gene sequence: CDR1 MDHEN, CDR2 SYDVKM. CDR3 nucleotides: TGTGCCAGTGGCGGGACTAGAGAGACCCAGTACTTC. Its translation: CASGGTRETQYF. The variable domain in full, completed from reference TRBV28 and TRBJ2-5, reads DVKVTQSSRYLVKRTGEKVFLECVQDMDHENMFWYRQDPGLGLRLIYFSYDVKMKEKGDIPEGYSVSREKKERFSLILESASTNQTSMYLCASGGTRETQYFGPGTRLLVL.

This clonotype has more than one count but fewer than ten. This chain links TRBV5-1 with TRBJ1-2, with 7 bases that match TRBD1. Per the germline V gene, CDR1 is SGHRS and CDR2 is YFSETQ. CDR3 size: 14 residues. Unmatched junction bases numbered 5, after V lost 2 bases and J lost 4 bases. CDR3 protein: CASSFTGDAYGYTF. CDR3 sequence (DNA): TGCGCCAGCAGCTTTACAGGGGACGCCTATGGCTACACCTTC.

Note on this clonotype: A much bigger clone sits one base away, suggesting this may be a read error. V gene TRBV20-1 combines with J gene TRBJ2-1; 10 bases map to TRBD2. Germline V gene lookup returns CDR1 DFQATT and CDR2 SNEGSKA (reference sequence). V lost 0 bases, J lost 6 bases, and 8 bases stayed unmatched. There are 16 residues in the CDR3. CDR3 DNA: TGCAGTGCTAGAGATCGGTCCAGCGGGAGGGGCAATGAGCAGTTCTTC. Translation gives CSARDRSSGRGNEQFF.

The V call is TRBV5-6, the J call TRBJ2-3; D gene uncertain. This CDR3 has 12 residues. Trimming cost V 4 bases and J 6 bases, with 9 bases left between them. Germline assignment: CDR1 SGHDT and CDR2 YYEEEE. In DNA, the CDR3 is TGTGCCAGCAGCGCCCGGATCGATACGCAGTATTTT. This sequence encodes CASSARIDTQYF.

This clonotype was seen a handful of times. The chain has TRBV24-1 and TRBJ2-3; D is possibly TRBD2 (6 bases). This CDR3 is built from 16 residues. Germline CDR1 is KGHDR and CDR2 is SFDVKD. V was cut by 4 bases and J by 2 bases, with 15 bases left in between. The CDR3 reads CATSDNPGLYTDTQYF. The DNA for the CDR3 is TGTGCCACCAGTGACAACCCGGGACTTTACACAGATACGCAGTATTTT.

The CDR3 is CASSPNDQPQHF. The DNA of the CDR3 is TGTGCCAGCAGCCCAAATGATCAGCCCCAGCATTTT. This chain links TRBV9 with TRBJ1-5; D is ambiguous. CDR1 and CDR2 (germline): SGDLS, YYNGEE. The germline V and J ends were trimmed by 4 bases and 5 bases, with 7 bases remaining between them. The CDR3 sequence is 12 residues long.

This sequence joins TRBV5-1 and TRBJ1-5, with D possibly TRBD1 on 5 matching bases. Germline V lookup: CDR1 SGHRS, CDR2 YFSETQ. The germline V and J ends were trimmed by 0 bases and 5 bases, with 12 bases remaining between them. The CDR3 is made up of 15 amino acids. This chain's CDR3 is CASSLVAGGDQPQHF. DNA of the CDR3: TGCGCCAGCAGCTTGGTAGCCGGGGGGGATCAGCCCCAGCATTTT. Drawing the rest from reference TRBV5-1 and TRBJ1-5, the complete variable domain is KAGVTQTPRYLIKTRGQQVTLSCSPISGHRSVSWYQQTPGQGLQFLFEYFSETQRNKGNFPGRFSGRQFSNSRSEMNVSTLELGDSALYLCASSLVAGGDQPQHFGDGTRLSIL.

V gene TRBV27 combines with J gene TRBJ2-4; TRBD1 matches 8 bases. CDR3 length: 13 residues. The ends lost 7 bases at V and 5 bases at J; junction bases unmatched: 4. Germline V lookup: CDR1 MNHEY, CDR2 SMNVEV (reference sequence). As DNA, the CDR3 is TGTGCCAGCACCCTGGACAGGGAAAACATTCAGTACTTC. Amino acid sequence: CASTLDRENIQYF.